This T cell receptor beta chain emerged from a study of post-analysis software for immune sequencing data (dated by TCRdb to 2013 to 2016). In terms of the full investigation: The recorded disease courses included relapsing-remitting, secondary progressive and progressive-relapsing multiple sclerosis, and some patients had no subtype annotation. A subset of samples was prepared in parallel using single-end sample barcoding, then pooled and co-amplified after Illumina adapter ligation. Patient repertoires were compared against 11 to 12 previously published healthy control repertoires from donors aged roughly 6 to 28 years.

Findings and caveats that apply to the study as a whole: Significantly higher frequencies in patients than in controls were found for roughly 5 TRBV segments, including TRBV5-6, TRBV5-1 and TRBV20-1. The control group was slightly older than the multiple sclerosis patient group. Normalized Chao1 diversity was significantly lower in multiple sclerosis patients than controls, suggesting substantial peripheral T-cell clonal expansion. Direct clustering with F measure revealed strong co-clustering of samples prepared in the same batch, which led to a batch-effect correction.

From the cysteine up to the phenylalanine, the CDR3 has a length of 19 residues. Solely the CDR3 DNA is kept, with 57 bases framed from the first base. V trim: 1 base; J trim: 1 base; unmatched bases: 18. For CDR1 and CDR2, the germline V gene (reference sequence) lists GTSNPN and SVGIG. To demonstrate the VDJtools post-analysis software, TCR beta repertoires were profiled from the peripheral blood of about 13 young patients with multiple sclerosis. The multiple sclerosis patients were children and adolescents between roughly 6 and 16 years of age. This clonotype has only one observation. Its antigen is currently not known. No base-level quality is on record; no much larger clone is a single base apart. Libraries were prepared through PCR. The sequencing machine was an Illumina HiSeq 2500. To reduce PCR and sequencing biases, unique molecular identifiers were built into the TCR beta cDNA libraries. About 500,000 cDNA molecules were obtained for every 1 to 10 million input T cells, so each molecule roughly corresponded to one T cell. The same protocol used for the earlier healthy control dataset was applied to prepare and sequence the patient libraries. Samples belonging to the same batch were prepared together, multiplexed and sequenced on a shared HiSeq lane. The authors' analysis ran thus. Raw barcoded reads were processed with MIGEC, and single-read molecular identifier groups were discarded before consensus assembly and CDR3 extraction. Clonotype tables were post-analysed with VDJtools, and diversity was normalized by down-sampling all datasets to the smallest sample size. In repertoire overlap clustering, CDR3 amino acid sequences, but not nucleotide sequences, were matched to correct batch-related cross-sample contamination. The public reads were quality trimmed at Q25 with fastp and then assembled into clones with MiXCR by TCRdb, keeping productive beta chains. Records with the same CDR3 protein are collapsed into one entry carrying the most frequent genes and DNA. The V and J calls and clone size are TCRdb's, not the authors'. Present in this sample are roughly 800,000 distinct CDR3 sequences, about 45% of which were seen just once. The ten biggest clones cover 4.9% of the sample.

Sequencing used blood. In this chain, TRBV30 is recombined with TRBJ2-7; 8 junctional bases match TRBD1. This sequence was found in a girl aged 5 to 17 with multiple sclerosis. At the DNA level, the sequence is TGTGCCTGGAGTGCATTCTCGGGACAGGTACTCGGTTCATCCTACGAGCAGTACTTC. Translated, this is CAWSAFSGQVLGSSYEQYF. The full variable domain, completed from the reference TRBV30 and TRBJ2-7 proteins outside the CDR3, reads SQTIHQWPATLVQPVGSPLSLECTVEGTSNPNLYWYRQAAGRGLQLLFYSVGIGQISSEVPQNLSASRPQDRQFILSSKKLLLSDSGFYLCAWSAFSGQVLGSSYEQYFGPGTRLTVT.